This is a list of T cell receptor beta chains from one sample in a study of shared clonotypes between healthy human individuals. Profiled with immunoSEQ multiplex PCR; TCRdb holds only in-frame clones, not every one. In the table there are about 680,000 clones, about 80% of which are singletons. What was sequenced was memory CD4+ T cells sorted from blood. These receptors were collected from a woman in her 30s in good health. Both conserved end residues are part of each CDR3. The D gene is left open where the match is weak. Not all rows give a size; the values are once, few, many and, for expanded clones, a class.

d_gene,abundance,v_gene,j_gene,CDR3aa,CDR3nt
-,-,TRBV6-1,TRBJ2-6,CASRNGGSGANVLTF,TGTGCCAGCAGGAATGGGGGGTCTGGGGCCAACGTCCTGACTTTC
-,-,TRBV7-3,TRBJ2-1,CASSEGSNLYNEQFF,TGTGCCAGCAGCGAGGGGAGCAACCTCTACAATGAGCAGTTCTTC
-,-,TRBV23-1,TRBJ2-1,CASSSLDEQFF,TGCGCCAGCAGTTCCCTCGATGAGCAGTTCTTC
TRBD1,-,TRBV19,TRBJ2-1,CATRTGGFDEQFF,TGTGCCACCAGGACAGGGGGTTTCGATGAGCAGTTCTTC
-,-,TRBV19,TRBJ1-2,CASSTDLRAFDYGYTF,TGTGCCAGTAGTACCGACCTCAGGGCCTTCGACTATGGCTACACCTTC
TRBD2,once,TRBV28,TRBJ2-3,CASSPGGAGTDTQYF,TGTGCCAGCAGCCCGGGGGGAGCGGGCACAGATACGCAGTATTTT
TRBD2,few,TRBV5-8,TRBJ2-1,CASSRKVAGERTQFF,TGTGCCAGCAGCCGGAAAGTAGCGGGAGAGAGGACCCAGTTCTTC
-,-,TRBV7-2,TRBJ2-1,CASSSASRLYNEQFF,TGTGCCAGCAGCTCTGCCTCGCGTTTGTACAATGAGCAGTTCTTC
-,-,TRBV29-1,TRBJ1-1,CSVAPRMNTEAFF,TGCAGCGTTGCGCCCAGGATGAACACTGAAGCTTTCTTT
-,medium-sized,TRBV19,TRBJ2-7,CASSRDSDREQYF,TGTGCCAGTAGCCGGGACTCCGACCGCGAGCAGTACTTC
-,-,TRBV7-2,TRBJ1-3,CASSKERWDSGNTIYF,TGTGCCAGCAGCAAAGAGAGGTGGGACTCTGGAAACACCATATATTTT
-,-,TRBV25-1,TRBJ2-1,CASSEPRGEQFF,TGTGCCAGCAGTGAACCCAGGGGTGAGCAGTTCTTC
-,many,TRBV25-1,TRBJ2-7,CASSGSSYEQYF,TGTGCCAGCAGTGGGAGCTCCTACGAGCAGTACTTC
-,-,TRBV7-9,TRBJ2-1,CASSSNEQFF,TGTGCCAGCAGCTCCAATGAGCAGTTCTTC
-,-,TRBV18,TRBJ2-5,CASSPETETQYF,TGTGCCAGCTCACCGGAGACAGAGACCCAGTACTTC